The source of this T cell receptor beta chain is a study of blood T cells in healthy people across ages (dated by TCRdb to between 2014 and 2017). Describing the broader study: In model experiments, roughly one uniquely barcoded TCR beta cDNA molecule per two T cells was captured by template switching. To avoid experimental bias, donors of different ages were randomly spread across the sequencing lanes. Using the same blood draw, the study looked at two additional independent replicas of 1 million unique cDNA reads for two donors, one aged 18 to 30 and the other aged 80 or older. Age-related changes in TCR beta repertoire diversity were measured in the study by deep sequencing normalized with unique cDNA molecular identifiers. The donors were split into four age groups: young (average around 15 years), middle-aged (more than 35), aged (about 62) and long-lived (under 90). Overall results and qualifications from the work: Because donor CMV infection status was unknown, age-related changes in expanded clonotypes were potentially confounded. Compared with the aged group, the long-lived group had more naive CD4+ T cells, fewer expanded clones and increased TCR diversity, a pattern suggesting age selection. Because profiling used bulk unsorted PBMCs, naive and antigen-experienced compartments could not be compared conclusively. There was a strong correlation between observed TCR beta diversity and the percentage of naive T cells measured by flow cytometry. Estimates of total diversity from one million sequenced T cells were regarded as lower bounds and underestimates. As age increased, observed TCR beta diversity per million T cells dropped in a roughly linear way, and a significant reduction was already evident by age around 41.

Receptors were amplified or captured by 5' RACE. Sequencer: Illumina HiSeq 2500. The second PCR ran for roughly 6 to 11 cycles and used a J-beta primer mix along with a sample-barcoded 5' primer. A unique molecular identifier was introduced onto each TCR beta cDNA molecule by a template-switch 5' adaptor carrying 12 random nucleotides. Each sample yielded at least 2.5 million CDR3-containing paired-end reads. The Mint cDNA synthesis kit, primed by a TRBC-specific oligonucleotide, was used to synthesize first-strand cDNA from all RNA. All cDNA was treated with uracil-DNA glycosylase and then went through a first 18-cycle PCR with the universal primers M1SS and BC2_uni_R. Per the source publication's procedure: Each sample was normalized by randomly selecting 1 million high-quality reads, each carrying a distinct molecular identifier. Reads sharing molecular identifiers were discarded rather than binned into consensus sequences. MiTCR, set to a Q25 quality threshold and the strictest error-elimination algorithm, was used for CDR3 identification, clonotype clustering and error correction. A nonparametric unseen species model using Euler transformation provided a lower-bound estimate of total TCR beta diversity. TCRdb took the public reads, trimmed them with fastp at Q25, ran MiXCR for clone calling and kept in-frame beta chains. Rows are combined by CDR3 protein, so each entry shows the most common genes and DNA. The V and J calls, along with clone size, are taken from TCRdb and not from the paper's own processing. The sample contains fewer than 1 million distinct CDR3 sequences, roughly 44% of them found a single time. In total, the top ten clones hold around 18% of the sample.

CDR1 is given as SEHNR and CDR2 as FQNEAQ, both from the germline V gene (reference sequence). Trimming removed 4 bases from V and 3 bases from J; the gene matches leave 5 bases unexplained. The CDR3 covers 14 residues, taking in both the cysteine and the phenylalanine. CDR3 DNA is the only sequence kept; it has 42 bases, read in frame from the first base. In its sample, this clonotype was seen a few times. The antigen it binds to is not known. No base quality information exists; no much larger clone differs at one position. Systemically healthy Caucasian individuals from Russia, 39 in total and aged about 6 to 95 years, were included as donors. Around 9.9 milliliters of peripheral blood were collected from each donor into EDTA-treated Vacutainer tubes. Ficoll-Paque density-gradient centrifugation was used to isolate PBMCs, with at least 7 million obtained per sample. Trizol reagent was used to extract total RNA from PBMCs, with at least 6 micrograms per sample. For every donor, flow cytometry on a PBMC aliquot measured the percentage of naive CD45RAhigh/CD27high T cells.

The sample taken for sequencing was blood. The sequence derives from a man in his 60s in good health. The sequence links TRBV7-9 to TRBJ2-5, with 7 bases aligning to TRBD1. The CDR3 region: CASSSQGSKETQYF. In nucleotides, the sequence is TGTGCCAGCAGCTCACAGGGGTCCAAAGAGACCCAGTACTTC.